The present T cell receptor (beta chain) was sequenced within a study of blood T cells in healthy people across ages. General study results and limits: For the donors, CMV status was unknown and possibly confounded expanded clonotype changes.

Then a second PCR, running roughly 7 to 11 cycles, was carried out with a sample-barcoded 5' primer and a J-beta primer mix. A template-switch adaptor containing 12 random nucleotides labeled each cDNA molecule. In TCRdb, the 5' RACE reads were re-called with MiXCR into one record per CDR3 protein. The repertoire holds approximately 730,000 distinct CDR3 sequences, with approximately 55% as singletons. Per the germline V gene, CDR1 is DFQATT and CDR2 is SNEGSKA (reference sequence). The CDR3 length is 13 residues. The V end lost 0 bases, the J end lost 10 bases, and 14 bases lay between the germline ends. This clonotype has a single count. Its antigen remains unidentified. Total RNA extraction produced at least 5.5 micrograms (per sample) for the study.

The chain has TRBV20-1 and TRBJ2-3; D unclear. The sample taken for sequencing was blood. The sequence was collected from a man older than 75 in good health. CDR3 protein: CSARDDGRWAQYF. The CDR3 nucleotides are TGCAGTGCTAGAGATGATGGCAGGTGGGCGCAGTATTTT.